This entry lists 17 T cell receptor beta chains sequenced from one sample in a study of type 1 regulatory T cells (dated by TCRdb to the early 2020s). Sequenced using an Illumina MiSeq. The public reads were quality trimmed at Q25 with fastp and then assembled into clones with MiXCR by TCRdb, keeping productive beta chains. For every CDR3 protein sequence, its rows merge into one entry that carries the most common genes and DNA. Within this sample are about 65,000 distinct CDR3 sequences, with approximately 47% of them counted one time only. Of the sample, roughly 2.1% falls within the top ten clones. No antigens are known for them. Sequencing was carried out using cultured non-Tr1 T cells, either the whole culture or a sorted T cell fraction (not recorded which). Explained via the paper, the cell subset or site label denotes: non-Tr1 population from the T-allo10 product. These receptors were collected from a human donor in good health.

This chain links TRBV6-6 with TRBJ1-1, with 8 bases that match TRBD1. The V segment lost 2 bases and the J segment 1 base; nucleotides outside the gene matches: 3. The germline V gene has CDR1 MNHNY and CDR2 SVGAGI (reference sequence). The CDR3 contains 15 residues. The CDR3 DNA follows: TGTGCCAGCAGTTACCCAGGGACAGGGAACACTGAAGCTTTCTTT. Its protein is CASSYPGTGNTEAFF.

This clonotype was picked up a small number of times. The chain carries TRBV13 and TRBJ2-3; TRBD2 agrees at 8 bases. The CDR3 runs to 17 residues. The V segment lost 1 base and the J segment 2 bases; nucleotides outside the gene matches: 8. In germline, CDR1 is PRHDT, CDR2 FYEKMQ (reference sequence). The CDR3 reads CASSLASQRGFTDTQYF. CDR3 DNA sequence: TGTGCCAGCAGCTTAGCAAGCCAGCGGGGGTTCACAGATACGCAGTATTTT.

By frequency in the sample, this clonotype is medium-sized. The genes are TRBV20-1 and TRBJ2-5, with a tentative D call TRBD2 (5 bases). Germline V CDR1 and CDR2: DFQATT, SNEGSKA (reference sequence). The CDR3 is 14 residues long. Trimming left V 6 bases short and J 5 bases short, with 19 bases between. The CDR3 loop reads CSAGLPGSGETQYF. The CDR3 DNA is TGCAGTGCCGGTCTCCCGGGGTCCGGGGAGACCCAGTACTTC.

This clonotype was seen more than once but under ten times. The chain uses TRBV11-1 and TRBJ2-7; D uncertain. Trimming cost V 1 base and J 0 bases, with 10 bases left between them. CDR1 SGHAT and CDR2 FQDESV come from the germline V gene (reference sequence). The CDR3 sequence is 15 residues long. CDR3 residues: CASSLDQLTSYEQYF. In DNA, the CDR3 is TGTGCCAGCAGCTTAGATCAACTTACCTCCTACGAGCAGTACTTC.

The chain joins TRBV6-5 to TRBJ2-6; D gene unclear. V was pared by 6 bases and J by 0 bases, with 9 bases between. The CDR3 totals 15 residues. From germline, CDR1 is MNHEY and CDR2 SVGAGI. Here the CDR3 reads CASRMTISGANVLTF. The CDR3 region has the DNA TGTGCCAGCAGGATGACAATCTCTGGGGCCAACGTCCTGACTTTC.

The V gene is TRBV20-1, the J gene TRBJ1-5; 7 bases are a match to TRBD1. Germline CDR1 is DFQATT and CDR2 is SNEGSKA (reference sequence). CDR3 length: 14 amino acids. V lost 6 bases and J lost 2; bases outside the gene matches: 7. Written as DNA, the CDR3 is TGCAGTGCGAGCAGACAGGGACGCAATCAGCCCCAGCATTTT. This sequence encodes CSASRQGRNQPQHF.

V usage is TRBV20-1 and J usage is TRBJ2-5, with 7 bases identical to TRBD2. Germline trimming cut 3 bases from V and 2 bases from J; bases unmatched to any gene: 12. Germline V gene lookup returns CDR1 DFQATT and CDR2 SNEGSKA (reference sequence). The CDR3 is 16 amino acids. The CDR3 sequence is CSASPLRAGVQETQYF. In DNA form, the CDR3 reads TGCAGTGCTAGCCCCCTTAGGGCGGGGGTACAAGAGACCCAGTACTTC.

This rearrangement joins TRBV20-1 to TRBJ1-1, with D possibly being TRBD1 (6 bases). Trimming stripped 5 bases from V and 8 bases from J, with 9 bases between. The CDR3 has 10 amino acids. Germline V CDR1 and CDR2: DFQATT, SNEGSKA (reference sequence). This CDR3 reads CSAGRGEAFF. CDR3 DNA sequence: TGCAGTGCTGGTAGGGGGGAAGCTTTCTTT.

By share, this clonotype ranks as medium-sized. The rearrangement uses TRBV5-1 and TRBJ2-7, with 10 nucleotides matching TRBD1. The CDR3 extends over 15 amino acids. With 4 bases clipped from V and 5 bases from J, the junction kept 9 bases outside the gene matches. Germline V lookup: CDR1 SGHRS, CDR2 YFSETQ. The CDR3 DNA is TGCGCCAGCAGCCCCTCCCGGGACAGGGGCGACGAGCAGTACTTC. It yields the protein CASSPSRDRGDEQYF.

This clonotype was seen a handful of times. This sequence joins TRBV3-1 and TRBJ2-2, with 9 nucleotides matching TRBD1. The CDR3 sequence is 14 residues long. Germline V gene lookup returns CDR1 LGHDT and CDR2 YNNKEL (reference sequence). V shed 10 bases and J 0 bases; nucleotides not matched to a gene: 3. The CDR3 DNA reads TGTGCCACGAGACAGGGGGCGAACACCGGGGAGCTGTTTTTT. This sequence encodes CATRQGANTGELFF.

The chain couples TRBV2 to TRBJ1-2; D unresolved. V lost 1 base, J lost 8 bases, and 17 bases lay in between. This CDR3 is 15 amino acids long. The germline CDR1 and CDR2 sequences are SNHLY and FYNNEI. The CDR3 sequence: CASSEEWGEWSGYTF. The CDR3 DNA reads TGTGCCAGCAGTGAAGAGTGGGGAGAGTGGAGCGGCTACACCTTC.

This clonotype was observed a handful of times. This chain joins TRBV28 and TRBJ2-5, with TRBD1 identical over 8 bases. The trim removed 5 bases at V and 2 bases at J, leaving 10 bases unmatched. CDR3 length equals 16 residues. In germline, CDR1 is MDHEN, CDR2 SYDVKM. CDR3 nucleotides: TGTGCCAGCAGTCATGACAGGGGAATTCGGCAAGAGACCCAGTACTTC. It yields the protein CASSHDRGIRQETQYF.

The rearrangement uses TRBV20-1 and TRBJ2-5; D possibly uses TRBD1 or TRBD2 (5 bases each). This CDR3 is built from 12 residues. V was pared by 6 bases and J by 0 bases, with 8 bases between. Germline CDR1 and CDR2: DFQATT and SNEGSKA (reference sequence). The CDR3: CSAVGDQETQYF. Here the CDR3 DNA reads TGCAGTGCCGTGGGGGACCAAGAGACCCAGTACTTC.

The J gene is TRBJ1-3, the V gene TRBV6-6; a possible D gene is TRBD1 (6 bases). From germline, CDR1 is MNHNY and CDR2 SVGAGI (reference sequence). The V gene lost 8 bases and the J gene lost 3 bases, with 11 bases spanning the gap. The CDR3 consists of 13 residues. The CDR3 is CASFRGSGNTIYF. CDR3 nucleotide sequence: TGTGCCAGCTTCAGGGGAAGTGGAAACACCATATATTTT.

The chain employs TRBV7-2 and TRBJ1-1, with 7 bases that match TRBD1. The V gene's germline CDR1 is SGHTA and CDR2 FQGNSA. This CDR3 is 14 amino acids long. V lost 5 bases, J lost 4 bases, and 7 bases stayed unmatched. CDR3 in DNA: TGTGCCAGCAGCAATACCCGACAGGGCACTGAAGCTTTCTTT. Translating it yields CASSNTRQGTEAFF.

This clonotype has just a few counts. The rearrangement links TRBV6-2 or TRBV6-3 to TRBJ1-5; D gene ambiguous. V shed 6 bases and J shed 2 bases, with 11 bases lying between them. This CDR3 has 14 amino acids. Germline CDR1 reads MNHEY; CDR2 reads SVGEGT. CDR3 protein: CASSIGGRNQPQHF. The CDR3 bases are TGTGCCAGCAGCATCGGTGGGCGCAATCAGCCCCAGCATTTT.

This clonotype came up a few times. The chain uses TRBV9 and TRBJ2-3; D perhaps matches TRBD2 (5 bases). V shed 0 bases and J shed 2 bases, with 10 bases lying between them. Germline values: CDR1 SGDLS, CDR2 YYNGEE. This CDR3 spans 15 amino acids. The CDR3 bases are TGTGCCAGCAGCGTAGGTCTAGCTTTCACAGATACGCAGTATTTT. Translating it yields CASSVGLAFTDTQYF.